This T cell receptor beta chain derives from a study of cytomegalovirus exposure and HLA in healthy donors. At collection, donors were nominally healthy, but unrecorded immune exposures were probable. The PCR contained 60 Vbeta and 13 Jbeta primers. Assay: immunoSEQ multiplex PCR; the TCRdb copy retains only in-frame clones and omits some. The data hold around 200,000 clones, with 86% observed a single time. The sample taken for sequencing was PBMCs. This TCR was recovered from a woman in her 30s in good health and CMV-seronegative.

The CDR3 bases are TGTGCCAGCAGCCGCGGGGGGGACACCGGGGAGCTGTTTTTT. Protein sequence: CASSRGGDTGELFF. This chain links TRBV7-9 with TRBJ2-2; TRBD2 matches 9 bases. J was trimmed by 3 bases and V by 5 bases; bases with no gene match: 1. CDR1 and CDR2 (germline): SEHNR, FQNEAQ (reference sequence). This CDR3 contains 14 residues. Based on the CDR3 plus reference TRBV7-9 and TRBJ2-2, the full variable domain is DTGVSQNPRHKITKRGQNVTFRCDPISEHNRLYWYRQTLGQGPEFLTYFQNEAQLEKSRLLSDRFSAERPKGSFSTLEIQRTEQGDSAMYLCASSRGGDTGELFFGEGSRLTVL.